What follows are 9 T cell receptor beta chains derived from one specimen sequenced in a study of vaccination effects on CD4 cells after COVID-19. The authors isolated CD4+ T cells after about 10 days of culture. Using immunoSEQ multiplex PCR, the repertoire was profiled, and TCRdb retains in-frame clones only, with some absent. The table lists tens of thousands of clones, 70% to 85% of them singletons. These TCRs' antigens remain unknown. This specimen was CD4+ T cells from PBMCs cultured without peptide, taken before COVID-19 vaccination. These receptors came from a human donor who had a prior SARS-CoV-2 infection.

The chain employs TRBV6-2 or TRBV6-3 and TRBJ2-5, with 12 bases identical to TRBD1. Germline CDR1 MNHEY, CDR2 SVGEGT. V lost 5 bases to trimming and J lost 5 bases; unmatched junction nucleotides: 12. This CDR3 comprises 17 residues. CDR3 nucleotide sequence: TGTGCCAGCAGTGTCCGGGACAGGGGGCTTTGTGTTGAGACCCAGTACTTC. Protein product: CASSVRDRGLCVETQYF.

V gene TRBV9 combines with J gene TRBJ1-1; D unclear. CDR1 SGDLS and CDR2 YYNGEE come from the germline V gene. CDR3 length: 13 residues. Trimming left V 1 base short and J 5 bases short, with 9 bases between. In DNA form, the CDR3 reads TGTGCCAGCAGCGTATATCTGGAGACTGAAGCTTTCTTT. Translating gives CASSVYLETEAFF.

The chain carries TRBV6-6 and TRBJ1-5, with 7 bases aligning to TRBD1. CDR3 length: 14 amino acids. Unmatched junction bases numbered 13, after V lost 2 bases and J lost 15 bases. Germline assignment: CDR1 MNHNY and CDR2 SVGAGI (reference sequence). The CDR3 DNA is TGTGCCAGCAGTTACGGTGTGTTTCCCCCAGGGGGGCATTTT. Translation: CASSYGVFPPGGHF.

The chain joins TRBV4-3 to TRBJ2-7; D remains unclear. Trimming removed 1 base from V and 2 bases from J, with 12 bases in between. The CDR3 loop spans 15 amino acids. CDR1 LGHNA and CDR2 YSLEER come from the germline V gene. The CDR3 nucleotides read TGCGCCAGCAGCCAAGGAGGCGGTGCGGCCTACGAGCAGTACTTC. Its translation is CASSQGGGAAYEQYF.

The genes are TRBV2 and TRBJ2-7; 8 bases match TRBD1. This CDR3 has 14 amino acids. V trimming: 7 bases; J trimming: 9 bases; junction bases outside the gene matches: 14. Per germline, CDR1 SNHLY and CDR2 FYNNEI. In nucleotides, the CDR3 is TGTGCCAGCATCCGGGACAGGATAATGATGGGGCAGTACTTC. Protein: CASIRDRIMMGQYF.

The gene calls are TRBV10-3 and TRBJ1-2, with D hard to call. V lost 3 bases and J lost 6, with 11 bases in between. Germline CDR1 is ENHRY and CDR2 is SYGVKD. The CDR3 loop spans 13 amino acids. The CDR3, as DNA: TGTGCCATCAGTGAAAATAGACCCCATGGCTACACCTTC. Translating gives CAISENRPHGYTF.

This rearrangement joins TRBV5-4 to TRBJ2-1, with 8 bases matching TRBD2. The CDR3 covers 16 residues. V trimming: 3 bases; J trimming: 6 bases; junction bases outside the gene matches: 11. Per germline, CDR1 SGHNT and CDR2 YYREEE (reference sequence). The CDR3 protein is CASSSSKLAAINEQFF. The CDR3 coding sequence is TGTGCCAGCAGCTCTTCAAAACTAGCGGCGATCAATGAGCAGTTCTTC. Drawing the rest from reference TRBV5-4 and TRBJ2-1, the complete variable domain is ETGVTQSPTHLIKTRGQQVTLRCSSQSGHNTVSWYQQALGQGPQFIFQYYREEENGRGNFPPRFSGLQFPNYSSELNVNALELDDSALYLCASSSSKLAAINEQFFGPGTRLTVL.

The V and J genes are TRBV24-1 and TRBJ2-5; 11 bases line up with TRBD1. This CDR3 has 14 residues. J lost 4 bases, V lost 8 bases, and 5 bases had no gene match. The germline V gene encodes CDR1 KGHDR and CDR2 SFDVKD. CDR3 DNA sequence: TGTGCCACCACCCCCGGGACAGGGGGAGAGACCCAGTACTTC. The encoded protein is CATTPGTGGETQYF.

This clone was recorded once. The V and J genes are TRBV5-5 and TRBJ2-2; a possible D gene is TRBD2 (6 bases). The CDR3 extends over 14 amino acids. Trimming removed 5 bases at V and 2 bases at J, with 10 bases between. Germline V lookup: CDR1 SGHKS, CDR2 YYEKEE (reference sequence). The CDR3 DNA is TGTGCCAGCAGTTCCGGGAGCAACACCGGGGAGCTGTTTTTT. This gives the protein CASSSGSNTGELFF.